This record covers a single T cell receptor (beta chain). As yet, its antigen is unknown. Sequencing was performed with immunoSEQ multiplex PCR; in TCRdb, only in-frame clones are kept and a portion is missing. The sample includes 2.3 million or so clones, 90% to 95% of them seen just once. The entry originates in a study of shared clonotypes between healthy human individuals. Study outcomes and limitations: The expectation was that sequencing depth would affect clonotype sharing among donors.

Germline CDR1 and CDR2: SQVTM and ANQGSEA. V was pared by 1 base and J by 2 bases, with 12 bases between. The CDR3 sequence is 15 residues long. This TCR was recovered from a man between 18 and 35 years old in good health. Some clones in this sample may be carry-over from other donors' samples. This chain connects TRBV29-1 to TRBJ1-3; D is unresolved. The sequencing sample was made of naive CD4+ T cells from PBMCs. Subset reported: CD45RA+ positively selected. The CDR3 is CSVEVSPGAGNTIYF. DNA for the CDR3: TGCAGCGTTGAAGTCTCGCCAGGCGCTGGAAACACCATATATTTT. Drawing the rest from reference TRBV29-1 and TRBJ1-3, the complete variable domain is SAVISQKPSRDICQRGTSLTIQCQVDSQVTMMFWYRQQPGQSLTLIATANQGSEATYESGFVIDKFPISRPNLTFSTLTVSNMSPEDSSIYLCSVEVSPGAGNTIYFGEGSWLTVV.